This entry lists 9 T cell receptor beta chains sequenced from one sample in a study of T and B cells in COVID-19 patients. TRB rearrangements were amplified by multiplex PCR with BIOMED2 TRB-A/B primers. From the multiplex PCR reads, TCRdb called clonotypes with MiXCR, one entry per CDR3 protein. The sample shows several thousand distinct CDR3 sequences, about 36% of them seen only once. Each TRB amplification used roughly 220-550 ng of genomic DNA from blood. Sample: blood. The receptors shown here come from a human donor with active COVID-19.

There are a few counts of this clonotype. This chain joins TRBV7-2 and TRBJ1-6, with TRBD1 matching over 7 bases. The CDR3 is 15 residues long. Per the germline V gene, CDR1 is SGHTA and CDR2 is FQGNSA. The ends lost 5 bases at V and 11 bases at J; junction bases unmatched: 12. The CDR3 spells CASSPPTGALAPLHF. CDR3 sequence (DNA): TGTGCCAGCAGCCCTCCCACAGGGGCTTTGGCACCCCTCCACTTT.

CDR3 in DNA: TGTGCCAGCAGTTACGGGCTTTCGGCAGGACCTAGCAATCAGCCCCAGCATTTT. Protein product: CASSYGLSAGPSNQPQHF. The J gene is TRBJ1-5, the V gene TRBV6-2 or TRBV6-3; no clear D. Between the trimmed V and J ends, which lost 2 bases and 0 bases, there was a span of 17 bases. Germline-derived CDR1 and CDR2 are MNHEY and SVGEGT. The CDR3 runs 18 residues.

The chain recombines TRBV5-6 with TRBJ2-5; TRBD2 agrees at 8 bases. V dropped 4 bases and J dropped 2; count of bases not matched to a gene: 22. The CDR3 is 20 amino acids. Germline loops: CDR1 SGHDT, CDR2 YYEEEE. As DNA, the CDR3 is TGTGCCAGCAGCGTCGAAGGCGGGAGGACCGGGGACACGCTGCAAGAGACCCAGTACTTC. Amino acid sequence: CASSVEGGRTGDTLQETQYF.

The chain has TRBV6-2 or TRBV6-3 and TRBJ1-1, with D possibly being TRBD1 (5 bases). Germline V CDR1 and CDR2: MNHEY, SVGEGT. V was pared by 6 bases and J by 0 bases, with 8 bases between. The CDR3 sequence is 13 residues long. For the CDR3, the DNA is TGTGCCAGCAGGCCGACAGTGAACACTGAAGCTTTCTTT. Translated: CASRPTVNTEAFF.

This chain links TRBV7-6 with TRBJ2-1; D not resolved. Per germline, CDR1 SGHVS and CDR2 FNYEAQ. The V gene lost 0 bases and the J gene lost 7 bases, with 13 bases spanning the gap. The CDR3 contains 15 residues. As DNA, the CDR3 is TGTGCCAGCAGCTTAGCGCTTGTGTCTGGTAATGAGCAGTTCTTC. This translates into CASSLALVSGNEQFF. Filled out from reference TRBV7-6 and TRBJ2-1, the complete variable domain reads GAGVSQSPRYKVTKRGQDVALRCDPISGHVSLYWYRQALGQGPEFLTYFNYEAQQDKSGLPNDRFSAERPEGSISTLTIQRTEQRDSAMYRCASSLALVSGNEQFFGPGTRLTVL.

This clonotype is medium-sized within its sample. The chain joins TRBV19 to TRBJ1-2, with D possibly matching TRBD1 (6 bases). V lost 3 bases and J 5 bases, leaving 10 bases between the germline ends. Germline V gene sequence: CDR1 LNHDA, CDR2 SQIVND (reference sequence). The CDR3 is made up of 13 amino acids. DNA of the CDR3: TGTGCCAGTAGTATCCTGGACAGATATGGCTACACCTTC. Translation gives CASSILDRYGYTF.

The chain has TRBV20-1 and TRBJ2-7; D is undetermined. The CDR3 length is 14 residues. In germline, CDR1 is DFQATT, CDR2 SNEGSKA (reference sequence). Trimming stripped 6 bases from V and 4 bases from J, with 19 bases between. CDR3 region: CSAPRTILGYEQYF. CDR3 DNA: TGCAGTGCCCCCCGTACTATCCTCGGGTACGAGCAGTACTTC.

V and J are TRBV7-9 and TRBJ1-1; no clear D. There are 14 residues in the CDR3. V was cut by 4 bases and J by 5 bases, with 14 bases left in between. From germline, CDR1 is SEHNR and CDR2 FQNEAQ (reference sequence). The CDR3 nucleotides are TGTGCCAGCAGCTCCCGTGGAGGGAGGACTGAAGCTTTCTTT. Amino acid sequence: CASSSRGGRTEAFF.

This sequence joins TRBV12-3 or TRBV12-4 and TRBJ1-2; D unclear. V was shortened by 3 bases and J by 4 bases, with 6 bases between the two germline ends. CDR3 size: 12 residues. For the CDR3, the DNA is TGTGCCAGCAGTTTTTCGGTCTATGGCTACACCTTC. Translation: CASSFSVYGYTF.